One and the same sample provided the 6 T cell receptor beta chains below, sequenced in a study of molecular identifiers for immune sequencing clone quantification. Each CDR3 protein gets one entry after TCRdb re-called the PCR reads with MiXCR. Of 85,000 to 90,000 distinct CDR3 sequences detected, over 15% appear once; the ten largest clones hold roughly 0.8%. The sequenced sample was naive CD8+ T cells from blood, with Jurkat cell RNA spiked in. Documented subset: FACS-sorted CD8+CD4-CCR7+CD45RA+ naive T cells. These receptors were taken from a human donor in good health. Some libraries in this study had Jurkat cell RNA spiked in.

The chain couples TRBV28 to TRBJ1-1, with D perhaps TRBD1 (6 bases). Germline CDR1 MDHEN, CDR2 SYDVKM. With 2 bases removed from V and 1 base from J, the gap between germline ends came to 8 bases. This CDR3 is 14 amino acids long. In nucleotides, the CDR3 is TGTGCCAGCAGTTTAGTACAGGGGAACACTGAAGCTTTCTTT. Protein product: CASSLVQGNTEAFF.

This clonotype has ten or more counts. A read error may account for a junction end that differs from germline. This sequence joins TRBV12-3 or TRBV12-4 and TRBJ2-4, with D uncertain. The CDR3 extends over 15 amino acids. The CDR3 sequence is CASSFASAAKNIQHF. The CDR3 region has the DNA TGTGCCAGCAGTTTTGCAAGCGCTGCCAAAAACATTCAGCACTTC.

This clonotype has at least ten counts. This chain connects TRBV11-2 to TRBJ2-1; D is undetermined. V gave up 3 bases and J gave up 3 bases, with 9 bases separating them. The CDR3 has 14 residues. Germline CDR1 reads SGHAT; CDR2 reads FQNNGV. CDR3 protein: CASSFGPLYNEQFF. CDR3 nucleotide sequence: TGTGCCAGCAGCTTTGGACCTCTCTACAATGAGCAGTTCTTC.

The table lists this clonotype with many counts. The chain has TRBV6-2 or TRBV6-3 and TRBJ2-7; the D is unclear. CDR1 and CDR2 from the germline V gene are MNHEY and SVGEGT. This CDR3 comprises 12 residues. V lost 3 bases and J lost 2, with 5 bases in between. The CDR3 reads CASSYSPYEQYF. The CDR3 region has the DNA TGTGCCAGCAGTTATTCGCCCTACGAGCAGTACTTC.

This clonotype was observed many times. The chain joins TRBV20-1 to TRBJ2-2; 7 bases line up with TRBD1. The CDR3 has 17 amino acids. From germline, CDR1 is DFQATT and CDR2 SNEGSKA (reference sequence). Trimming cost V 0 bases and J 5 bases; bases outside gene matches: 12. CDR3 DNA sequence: TGCAGTGCTAGAGATGGAGACAGGGTTGGGAAAACCGGGGAGCTGTTTTTT. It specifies CSARDGDRVGKTGELFF.

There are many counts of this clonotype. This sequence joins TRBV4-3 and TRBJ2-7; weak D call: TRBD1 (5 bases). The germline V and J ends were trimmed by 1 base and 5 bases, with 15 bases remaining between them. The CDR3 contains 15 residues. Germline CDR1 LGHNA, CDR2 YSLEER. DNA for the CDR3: TGCGCCAGCAGCCAAGCATTAGGGGTCCTGGACGAGCAGTACTTC. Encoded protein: CASSQALGVLDEQYF.